The 4 T cell receptor beta chains reported below all come from one sample, sequenced in a study of Siglec-9 on CD8 T cells in melanoma (dated by TCRdb to 2018 to 2020). The receptor library was made with the immunoSEQ multiplex PCR assay. The table was pulled from immuneACCESS by TCRdb, which kept in-frame rearrangements only. Such tables lose some clones; where checked, under half of the loss comes from unresolved V genes, and the rest has no known cause. The sample contains approximately 35,000 clones, 65% to 85% of them found a single time. The ten top clones hold under 2% of the sample. Sequencing used Siglec-9- CD8+ T cells sorted from blood. The cell subset or site label corresponds to: CD8 T cells lacking Siglec-9. The receptors originated from a human donor in good health.

V and J are TRBV7-6 and TRBJ2-3, with TRBD1 identical over 10 bases. Trimming at V came to 6 bases and at J to 3 bases, leaving 3 bases not matched to a gene. Germline CDR1 is SGHVS and CDR2 is FNYEAQ. The CDR3 has 14 amino acids. The CDR3 nucleotides read TGTGCCAGCAGTCCGGGACAGGGGACAGATACGCAGTATTTT. As protein: CASSPGQGTDTQYF.

The chain carries TRBV19 and TRBJ2-2; possible D gene TRBD1, 6 bases. Per germline, CDR1 LNHDA and CDR2 SQIVND (reference sequence). This CDR3 is built from 15 residues. The V gene lost 7 bases and the J gene lost 0 bases, with 12 bases spanning the gap. The CDR3 DNA is TGTGCCAGTACCCCGGGACACCCGAACACCGGGGAGCTGTTTTTT. Residues: CASTPGHPNTGELFF.

This chain uses TRBV10-3 with TRBJ2-6, with 10 bases fitting TRBD1. This CDR3 has 16 amino acids. Germline CDR1 ENHRY, CDR2 SYGVKD. V gave up 10 bases and J gave up 1 base; unmatched junction bases: 7. CDR3 DNA sequence: TGTGCCACGGTGGACAGGGGGACGTCTGGGGCCAACGTCCTGACTTTC. It encodes CATVDRGTSGANVLTF.

The table lists this clone with a few counts. The rearrangement joins TRBV28 to TRBJ2-1, with TRBD2 matching 8 bases. Per germline, CDR1 MDHEN and CDR2 SYDVKM. V shed 5 bases and J 12 bases; nucleotides not matched to a gene: 9. The length of the CDR3 is 13 residues. The CDR3 DNA reads TGTGCCAGCAGTCCTATAGCGGGAATAGGGCAGTTCTTC. Encoded protein: CASSPIAGIGQFF. Full variable domain (missing parts from reference TRBV28 and TRBJ2-1): DVKVTQSSRYLVKRTGEKVFLECVQDMDHENMFWYRQDPGLGLRLIYFSYDVKMKEKGDIPEGYSVSREKKERFSLILESASTNQTSMYLCASSPIAGIGQFFGPGTRLTVL.